Shown below are 13 T cell receptor beta chains from a single sample sequenced in a study of T-cell reconstitution after alpha-beta-depleted transplantation in children. Unique molecular identifiers were built into the TCRbeta library. TCRdb called the PCR reads again in MiXCR, with one record for every CDR3 protein. The sample records some 80,000 distinct CDR3 sequences, 15% to 20% being singletons. Sequencing used PBMCs, mostly from graft donor cells, obtained 360 days after TCRalphabeta/CD19-depleted stem cell transplant. The receptors here all came from a male patient between 2 and 15 years old who had a stem cell transplant for acute lymphoblastic leukemia, so the T cells may come from the graft donor.

The V gene is TRBV18, the J gene TRBJ2-3; 11 bases are a match to TRBD2. Trimming took 0 bases from V and 5 from J; bases not matched to a gene: 4. This CDR3 has 16 residues. Germline lookup yields CDR1 KGHSH and CDR2 LQKENI. CDR3 DNA sequence: TGTGCCAGCTCACCACCGGGCCTAGCGGGAGGAGATACGCAGTATTTT. It encodes CASSPPGLAGGDTQYF. The full variable domain, its missing parts supplied by reference TRBV18 and TRBJ2-3, is NAGVMQNPRHLVRRRGQEARLRCSPMKGHSHVYWYRQLPEEGLKFMVYLQKENIIDESGMPKERFSAEFPKEGPSILRIQQVVRGDSAAYFCASSPPGLAGGDTQYFGPGTRLTVL.

This clonotype was observed a handful of times. The V gene is TRBV5-1, the J gene TRBJ2-5; tentative D call: TRBD2 (6 bases). CDR1 SGHRS and CDR2 YFSETQ come from the germline V gene. V lost 0 bases, J lost 2 bases, and 11 bases lay in between. The CDR3 loop spans 15 amino acids. CDR3 residues: CASSLAQTRQETQYF. CDR3 coding DNA: TGCGCCAGCAGCTTGGCCCAGACTAGACAAGAGACCCAGTACTTC.

In its sample, this clonotype was seen a few times. The chain recombines TRBV4-1 with TRBJ1-1; maybe TRBD1 (6 bases). There are 17 residues in the CDR3. V lost 4 bases and J lost 0, with 18 bases in between. CDR1 and CDR2 (germline): MGHRA, YSYEKL. The CDR3 here is CASSRSESGHLNTEAFF. In DNA form, the CDR3 reads TGCGCCAGCAGCCGAAGCGAATCGGGACATCTGAACACTGAAGCTTTCTTT.

This clonotype was counted between two and nine times. The gene calls are TRBV7-2 and TRBJ2-3; D gene uncertain. Trimming stripped 2 bases from V and 6 bases from J, with 6 bases between. This CDR3 has 12 amino acids. Germline assignment: CDR1 SGHTA and CDR2 FQGNSA. CDR3 protein: CASSLKGDTQYF. DNA for the CDR3: TGTGCCAGCAGCTTAAAGGGCGATACGCAGTATTTT.

This clonotype was seen only a few times. The rearrangement joins TRBV20-1 to TRBJ2-7; TRBD1 matches 10 bases. Germline trimming cut 5 bases from V and 2 bases from J; bases unmatched to any gene: 9. This CDR3 is 15 amino acids long. Germline CDR1 and CDR2: DFQATT and SNEGSKA (reference sequence). CDR3 loop: CSARTRGQGPYEQYF. The CDR3 DNA reads TGCAGTGCTCGAACCAGGGGACAGGGGCCCTACGAGCAGTACTTC.

V gene TRBV5-1 combines with J gene TRBJ1-1, with TRBD1 matching 7 bases. Germline trimming cut 0 bases from V and 9 bases from J; bases unmatched to any gene: 14. The CDR3 runs to 16 residues. CDR1 is SGHRS and CDR2 is YFSETQ in the germline V gene. The CDR3 nucleotides read TGCGCCAGCAGCTTGGGATCCGGAGTGAGGGGGCTTCAAGCTTTCTTT. Its protein is CASSLGSGVRGLQAFF.

The chain has TRBV4-1 and TRBJ2-1; 12 positions match TRBD2. Trimming removed 2 bases from V and 8 bases from J; junction bases left unmatched: 4. This CDR3 spans 15 amino acids. The germline V gene has CDR1 MGHRA and CDR2 YSYEKL. The CDR3 DNA is TGCGCCAGCAGCCAAAGACTAGCGGGAGTGGATGAGCAGTTCTTC. This encodes CASSQRLAGVDEQFF.

This clonotype was counted many times. The gene calls are TRBV11-2 and TRBJ2-2; a possible D gene is TRBD1 (5 bases). CDR3 length equals 15 residues. The germline V and J ends were trimmed by 0 bases and 10 bases, with 15 bases remaining between them. Germline CDR1 and CDR2: SGHAT and FQNNGV. The CDR3 reads CASSLDRAIVEELFF. The CDR3, as DNA: TGTGCCAGCAGCTTAGACAGGGCGATAGTTGAGGAGCTGTTTTTT.

The rearrangement joins TRBV12-3 or TRBV12-4 to TRBJ2-1; D is unclear. Trimming removed 6 bases from V and 8 bases from J, with 14 bases in between. This CDR3 spans 13 amino acids. As DNA, the CDR3 is TGTGCCAGCAGGGACCCCCGGGTGGATGAGCAGTTCTTC. Translating gives CASRDPRVDEQFF.

At least ten counts were recorded for this clonotype. The chain combines TRBV21-1 with TRBJ2-1; TRBD1 is the table's D call, not checked against the DNA. TRBV21-1 is classified as a pseudogene. The CDR3 loop spans 15 amino acids. CDR3 nucleotides: TGTGCCAGCAGCGCGGGACAGGGTTCTTACAATGAGCAGTTCTTC. This encodes CASSAGQGSYNEQFF.

The chain uses TRBV5-1 and TRBJ2-2; D uncertain. Germline CDR1 and CDR2: SGHRS and YFSETQ. This CDR3 comprises 14 residues. Trimming cost V 4 bases and J 4 bases, with 11 bases left between them. The CDR3 here is CASSLDRFTGELFF. CDR3 in DNA: TGCGCCAGCAGCCTCGACCGATTCACCGGGGAGCTGTTTTTT.

This clonotype came up a few times. The CDR3 DNA reads TGCAGTGCTAGAGCCTTCCGGGAGAATCAGCCCCAGCATTTT. This translates into CSARAFRENQPQHF. The V and J genes are TRBV20-1 and TRBJ1-5; D not certain. Trimming pared 1 base from V and 4 bases from J, leaving 11 bases between. The CDR3 runs to 14 residues. Germline V gene data show CDR1 as DFQATT and CDR2 as SNEGSKA (reference sequence).

This clonotype has a single count. V is TRBV12-3 or TRBV12-4 and J is TRBJ2-1, with TRBD2 matching over 10 bases. Unmatched junction bases numbered 13, after V lost 5 bases and J lost 9 bases. The CDR3 runs 16 residues. The CDR3 sequence: CASSRGGASGRGEQFF. The DNA for the CDR3 is TGTGCCAGCAGTAGGGGCGGGGCTAGCGGGAGAGGTGAGCAGTTCTTC.